This T cell receptor beta chain was found in a study of blood T cell repertoires in COVID-19. Authors' data handling: Reference gene primer amplification yielded estimated nucleated cell counts. Data came from immunoSEQ multiplex PCR; TCRdb stores just in-frame clones and leaves some out. V, J and clone size reflect that table, while D and trimming were determined from the DNA. The sample has around 300,000 clones, approximately 84% seen once; the top ten hold 2.1%. The length of the CDR3 is 12 residues. Trimming removed 5 bases from V and 4 bases from J, with 8 bases in between. Germline CDR1 MNHEY, CDR2 SVGAGI.

The chain joins TRBV6-5 to TRBJ2-5, with D uncertain. The origin of this receptor is a woman in her 30s who had recovered from COVID-19. The sample consisted of peripheral blood. DNA for the CDR3: TGTGCCAGCAGTCATAGTCGAGAGACCCAGTACTTC. Protein product: CASSHSRETQYF.